Below, 7 T cell receptor beta chains from the same sample are listed, as sequenced in a study of T cell responses to AZD1222 COVID-19 vaccine. The method was immunoSEQ multiplex PCR; TCRdb's version includes in-frame clones alone and lacks a portion of them. The sample holds some 130,000 clones, about 94% seen once. The starting material was peripheral blood, obtained on day 0 of AZD1222 vaccination. The receptors here all came from an adult in good health.

V usage is TRBV5-1 and J usage is TRBJ1-6; the D is unclear. The CDR3 runs 15 residues. Germline CDR1 and CDR2: SGHRS and YFSETQ. V was trimmed by 1 base and J by 7 bases, leaving 12 bases between them. The CDR3 reads CASSLRAMGNSPLHF. CDR3 nucleotide sequence: TGCGCCAGCAGCTTGCGGGCAATGGGGAATTCACCCCTCCACTTT.

The sample holds one count of this clone. The chain couples TRBV5-1 to TRBJ2-3, with TRBD2 matching 11 bases. CDR3 size: 16 residues. Germline CDR1 and CDR2: SGHRS and YFSETQ. After removal of 2 bases from V and 6 bases from J, the junction contained 8 bases not matched to a gene. CDR3 residues: CASSFLSGGASDTQYF. The CDR3 nucleotides read TGCGCCAGCAGCTTTCTTAGCGGGGGGGCGTCGGATACGCAGTATTTT.

This chain joins TRBV9 and TRBJ2-5, with 13 bases fitting TRBD2. J lost 4 bases, V lost 0 bases, and 3 bases had no gene match. The length of the CDR3 is 16 residues. Germline V gene sequence: CDR1 SGDLS, CDR2 YYNGEE. CDR3 amino acids: CASSVGGLAGAETQYF. The CDR3 DNA reads as TGTGCCAGCAGCGTAGGCGGACTAGCGGGGGCAGAGACCCAGTACTTC.

The chain joins TRBV5-1 to TRBJ1-2; no clear D gene. Trimming took off 4 bases at V and 8 bases at J, with 15 bases between the two ends. The length of the CDR3 is 13 residues. Germline V gene lookup returns CDR1 SGHRS and CDR2 YFSETQ. CDR3 region: CASSPASAEGYTF. CDR3 nucleotides: TGCGCCAGCAGCCCGGCTTCGGCGGAGGGCTACACCTTC. The variable domain in full, with the rest retrieved from reference TRBV5-1 and TRBJ1-2, is KAGVTQTPRYLIKTRGQQVTLSCSPISGHRSVSWYQQTPGQGLQFLFEYFSETQRNKGNFPGRFSGRQFSNSRSEMNVSTLELGDSALYLCASSPASAEGYTFGSGTRLTVV.

This rearrangement joins TRBV5-5 to TRBJ1-4, with 7 bases that match TRBD1. J gave up 0 bases and V 6 bases, and 8 bases lay outside the gene matches. Germline CDR1 and CDR2: SGHKS and YYEKEE (reference sequence). The CDR3 totals 16 residues. CDR3 sequence reads: CASNHTGETTNEKLFF. CDR3 DNA sequence: TGTGCCAGCAACCATACAGGGGAGACAACTAATGAAAAACTGTTTTTT.

The chain is built from TRBV29-1 and TRBJ1-2; 7 bases map to TRBD1. The J segment lost 8 bases and the V segment lost 7 bases, leaving 10 bases of the junction unmatched. The CDR3 is 12 residues long. The germline CDR1 and CDR2 sequences are SQVTM and ANQGSEA. The CDR3 sequence: CSGTHRGGGYTF. The CDR3 DNA reads as TGCAGCGGGACTCACAGGGGAGGCGGCTACACCTTC.

The rearrangement joins TRBV9 to TRBJ2-1; TRBD1 is a possible D gene (6 bases). From germline, CDR1 is SGDLS and CDR2 YYNGEE. There are 15 residues in the CDR3. The V and J ends lost 2 bases and 2 bases respectively, with 11 bases between them. DNA of the CDR3: TGTGCCAGCAGCGTTACCAGGGGTCCCTACAATGAGCAGTTCTTC. Protein sequence: CASSVTRGPYNEQFF.